Given below is one TCR beta chain in context. The antigen is not known. Measured with immunoSEQ multiplex PCR; TCRdb has only the in-frame clones, and not every one. The table has approximately 20,000 clones, approximately 97% seen once. This sample is drawn from a study of monozygotic twins with cystic fibrosis. Whole-study findings and limits: Monozygotic CF twins shared more identical nucleotide clonotypes than unrelated patients. The repertoire was suggested to be naive-dominated, clonality median approximately 0.0093. Co-twins had the most similar V usage for 13 of 16 pairs, J for 8.

Germline CDR1 reads SGHDT; CDR2 reads YYEEEE. V gave up 0 bases and J gave up 4 bases, with 5 bases separating them. This CDR3 is built from 12 residues. The V gene is TRBV5-6, the J gene TRBJ2-7; D gene unclear. The sample comprised blood. The sequence was collected from a girl aged 5 to 17 with cystic fibrosis. CDR3 DNA sequence: TGTGCCAGCAGCTTGGGTCAGTACGAGCAGTACTTC. This codes for CASSLGQYEQYF.